The source of this T cell receptor (beta chain) is a study of blood T cell repertoires in COVID-19 (dated by TCRdb to the early 2020s). A note on the overall study: The collaborator samples originated in the United States, Italy and Spain and spanned the acute and convalescent phases of COVID-19. Deeply sampled blood TCRbeta repertoires from subjects exposed to, actively infected with, or recovered from COVID-19 were included in the dataset. The repertoires were released in a freely available public database intended as a resource for research on the immune response to SARS-CoV-2. Where available, HLA class I and class II types were obtained from metadata supplied by the sample provider rather than from assay-based typing. The material from the prospective study consisted of cDNA or gDNA derived from T cells, B-cell-depleted T cells, or PBMCs. The samples were drawn from two sources: the first 160 participants of the ongoing ImmuneRACE study, and over 1,000 subjects contributed by 6 global collaborators. The sample metadata nearly always contained a de-identified subject ID, COVID-19 status, age in years and sex. What the work shows at the level of the full study, not this receptor alone: The quantity of clinical and demographic metadata differed by source and by participant and was supplied without curation.

TCRbeta CDR3 regions were amplified from genomic DNA using the immunoSEQ Assay, a bias-controlled multiplex PCR. Under the source paper's analysis protocol: Nucleated cell counts per sample were estimated from amplification of reference gene primers within the assay. To quantify the absolute abundance of each unique TCRbeta CDR3 rearrangement, sequence reads were collapsed and filtered. For each sample, productive Simpson clonality was calculated as the square root of Simpson's diversity index across productive rearrangements. The source is immuneACCESS, and TCRdb retained only in-frame sequences with V and J called. Part of the clones is not carried over; for the studies checked, unresolved V genes explain less than half of this, and the remainder is unexplained. V, J and clone size are those of that table, while D and trimming were read from the DNA. The sample yields roughly 11,000 clones; approximately 79% were counted once. The biggest ten clones account for about a fifth of the sample.

Concerning this clone: Its antigen is unknown. Per-base qualities were not stored, and no clone one base away is much larger.

Whole blood was collected in K2EDTA tubes by collaborating institutions according to the institutions' own protocols. For TCRbeta analysis, collaborators shipped samples as frozen whole blood, isolated PBMCs, or DNA extracted from either of those sample types. The CDR3 holds 16 amino acids from the cysteine to the phenylalanine. The retained sequence is limited to the CDR3, 48 bases, with the frame set at the first base. From a lookup of the germline V gene, CDR1 and CDR2 are KGHDR and SFDVKD. Trimming leaves V shorter by 4 bases and J shorter by 5 bases, with the junction holding 9 bases beyond the gene matches.

This TCR derives from a human donor in a cohort sampled during active COVID-19. This chain joins TRBV24-1 to TRBJ2-1; 8 middle bases align to TRBD1. The sample taken for sequencing was peripheral blood. The CDR3 corresponds to CATSDYSTGANNEQFF. The DNA sequence is as follows: TGTGCCACCAGTGACTACTCGACAGGGGCGAACAATGAGCAGTTCTTC.